This T cell receptor beta chain came from a study of cytomegalovirus exposure and HLA in healthy donors. Looking at the study overall: The Caucasian-associated ancestry cluster contained about 80% of the approximately 390 genotyped donors.

Use of 60 Vbeta and 13 Jbeta primers characterized the PCR. Sequenced by immunoSEQ multiplex PCR; TCRdb stores in-frame clones only, minus some. The sample shows around 150,000 clones, 80% to 85% of them seen only once. Germline loops: CDR1 GTSNPN, CDR2 SVGIG (reference sequence). The CDR3 length is 12 residues. Trimming removed 0 bases from V and 4 bases from J, with 4 bases in between. This clone turned up a few times. As yet, its antigen is unknown. Study-level findings and limits: Researchers catalogued some 160 TCR beta chains as cytomegalovirus-associated. In a later analysis, compared with equally common non-associated chains, HLA-associated beta chains were more expanded.

This receptor was taken from a male donor in good health and CMV-seropositive. The sequenced sample consisted of PBMCs. This sequence joins TRBV30 and TRBJ2-1; D uncertain. The CDR3 sequence is CAWSVLYNEQFF. The DNA for the CDR3 is TGTGCCTGGAGTGTACTGTACAATGAGCAGTTCTTC.